The clone carrying this T cell receptor (beta chain) was seen only once. Participants were aged roughly 18 to 89 years, lived in around 22 US areas, and enrolled virtually. Either two negative PCRs, clearance, or symptom resolution qualified Cohort 3 donors as recovered. Germline V gives CDR1 SNHLY, CDR2 FYNNEI. V lost 2 bases and J 6 bases, leaving 17 bases between the germline ends. The CDR3 is 16 amino acids. Sequenced by immunoSEQ multiplex PCR; TCRdb stores in-frame clones only, minus some. Of around 260,000 clones in the sample, approximately 85% were seen once. The record originates from a study of blood T cell repertoires in COVID-19.

The chain has TRBV2 and TRBJ2-1, with a weak D call TRBD2 (6 bases). The sequencing input was PBMCs or T cells enriched from blood (not recorded which). This clonotype was sampled from a woman aged 25 to 45 who had recovered from COVID-19. The CDR3 DNA is TGTGCCAGCAGTGAATATGCTGGCGGGATGTTCAATGAGCAGTTCTTC. Protein product: CASSEYAGGMFNEQFF.